Listed below are T cell receptor beta chains from one sample, sequenced in a study of tumor-infiltrating lymphocytes in primary liver carcinoma. One entry per CDR3 protein, called by TCRdb with MiXCR from the multiplex PCR reads. The sample carries approximately 330,000 distinct CDR3 sequences, less than 75% recorded once. Source material: peripheral blood. The origin of the receptors is a man aged 35 to 55 with primary liver carcinoma and hepatitis B virus infection. Both conserved end residues are part of each CDR3. Clone size, where shown, is once, few, many, or a class for clones that have expanded.

>TRBV5-5|few
CASKPPGYLNTEAFF
>TRBV11-2|many
CASSPGQGPVNEQFF
>TRBV6-2/TRBV6-3|many
CASSYSEEREGRNEQYF
>TRBV2|NA
CTSSEAIPREGDTQYF
>TRBV11-1|NA
CASSLDLGGELSF
>TRBV28|few
CASSLGGRGAKNIQYF
>TRBV29-1|many
CSASTGGKNEQFF
>TRBV14|NA
CASSPRVDQKQFF
>TRBV11-3|NA
CASSLSSGRGHKQFF
>TRBV12-3/TRBV12-4|many
CASSLLSKLETQYF
>TRBV12-5|many
CASGLAQGVIEQFF
>TRBV4-3|few
CASSQALAGNTDRQYF
>TRBV6-1|NA
CVSSEGGVLRYGYTF
>TRBV10-2|NA
CASNAIASTDTQYF
>TRBV6-2/TRBV6-3|NA
CTSCYLSAGEIGANVLTF
>TRBV28|few
CASSLYQGTQYF
>TRBV12-5|many
CASGLVSDWDRASYEQYF
>TRBV6-2/TRBV6-3|many
CASTWGSGSTDTQYF
>TRBV6-6|many
CASSSDRVTPPFF
>TRBV4-3|NA
CAISRDRGSEQYF
>TRBV13|few
CASSQGAGSNTEAFF
>TRBV5-1|NA
CASSLRDPVRETHYF
>TRBV6-1|NA
CVSRGDDGGVTEAFF
>TRBV6-1|many
CASSEAGVSVQEQFF
>TRBV5-1|NA
CASSLTAASSYEQYF
>TRBV29-1|NA
CSVSELAVRTGELFF
>TRBV11-2|NA
CASSLDLAFGDFTEAFF
>TRBV6-1|many
CASLRRPEGNQPQHF
>TRBV7-9|NA
CANSLADRGGTDTQYF
>TRBV24-1|once
CATSARWSQETQYF
>TRBV11-2|NA
CTSSPRQGSETHYF
>TRBV30|few
CAWTGLAGPISEQYF
>TRBV11-3|many
CASSFGTVYEQYF
>TRBV20-1|once
CSASPGSQVTQETQYF
>TRBV7-9|NA
CASSLDGQGYTEAFF
>TRBV10-3|many
CAISESDARGYTF
>TRBV28|NA
CASSLWPDTQYF
>TRBV30|NA
CATASNIGNTIYF
>TRBV11-2|NA
CASSLTSGAGGYEQYF
>TRBV28|few
CASRLQGYEQYF